Given below is one T cell receptor beta chain in context. The antigen is not known. This entry comes from a study of blood T cells in healthy people across ages. Study-wide findings and caveats: Compared with aged donors, long-lived donors showed fewer expanded clones, suggesting selection. No one knew whether donors had CMV, which possibly confounded expanded clonotype changes.

PCR was performed a second time for roughly 7 to 11 cycles using a sample-barcoded 5' primer and a J-beta primer mix. A template-switch adaptor that had 12 random nucleotides put a tag on each cDNA molecule. Via MiXCR, TCRdb re-called the 5' RACE reads, giving one row per CDR3 protein. The sample shows about 640,000 distinct CDR3 sequences, about 30% of them seen only once. This sequence was found in a woman older than 75 in good health. Sequenced sample: blood.

The CDR3 is CASSFSSRRGNEQYF. The CDR3 nucleotides read TGTGCCAGCAGCTTTAGTTCAAGGCGGGGAAACGAGCAGTACTTC. The chain carries TRBV7-9 and TRBJ2-7; D perhaps matches TRBD2 (6 bases). The V end was cut by 3 bases, the J end by 5 bases, with 17 bases between. Germline V lookup: CDR1 SEHNR, CDR2 FQNEAQ (reference sequence). This CDR3 contains 15 residues.